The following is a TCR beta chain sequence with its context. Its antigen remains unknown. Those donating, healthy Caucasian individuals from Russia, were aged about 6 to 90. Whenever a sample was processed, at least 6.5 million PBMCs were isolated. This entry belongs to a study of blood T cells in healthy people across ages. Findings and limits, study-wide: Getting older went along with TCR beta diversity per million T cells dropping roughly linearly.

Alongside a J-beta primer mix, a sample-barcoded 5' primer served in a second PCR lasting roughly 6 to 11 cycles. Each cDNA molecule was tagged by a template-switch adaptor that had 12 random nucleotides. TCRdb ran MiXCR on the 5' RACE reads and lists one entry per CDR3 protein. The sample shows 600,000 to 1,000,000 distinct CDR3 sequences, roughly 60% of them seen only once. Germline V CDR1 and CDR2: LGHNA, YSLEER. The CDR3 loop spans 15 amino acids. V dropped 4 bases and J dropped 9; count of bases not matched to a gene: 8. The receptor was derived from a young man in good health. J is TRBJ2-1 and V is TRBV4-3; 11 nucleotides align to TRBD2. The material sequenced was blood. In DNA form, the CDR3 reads TGCGCCAGCAGCCGTGATACTAGCGGGAGCTTTGAGCAGTTCTTC. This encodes CASSRDTSGSFEQFF.